This T cell receptor beta chain was recovered during a study of cytomegalovirus exposure and HLA in healthy donors. An approximately 130-subject validation cohort, separate from the 666-subject first cohort, supplied the donors. Sequencing used immunoSEQ multiplex PCR; TCRdb keeps in-frame clones, though not all of them. Of 120,000 to 150,000 clones in the sample, 88% were seen once. Germline CDR1 SNHLY, CDR2 FYNNEI. The CDR3 sequence is 15 residues long. V shed 5 bases, J shed 4 bases, and the junction held 2 bases outside the gene matches. The receptor was derived from a woman aged 18-29 years in good health and CMV-seropositive. The sample was PBMCs. The rearrangement joins TRBV2 to TRBJ2-1, with 13 bases that match TRBD2. CDR3 protein: CASSRTSGGYNEQFF. As DNA, the CDR3 is TGTGCCAGCAGTCGGACTAGCGGGGGATACAATGAGCAGTTCTTC.